This T cell receptor (beta chain) was retrieved from a study of PD-L1 blockade in urothelial cancer. V lost 4 bases and J 2 bases, leaving 10 bases between the germline ends. Germline assignment: CDR1 SGHTS and CDR2 YDEGEE. CDR3 length: 15 residues. Time point in this sample: peripheral blood 6 weeks after treatment start. Sequencing was performed with immunoSEQ multiplex PCR; in TCRdb, only in-frame clones are kept and a portion is missing. This sample yields roughly 100,000 clones, of which 83% are seen a single time; around 7.7% belongs to the top ten. The sample was PBMCs, taken around atezolizumab (anti-PD-L1) treatment. J is TRBJ2-6 and V is TRBV5-8; D ambiguous. This sequence was found in a man in his 70s with urothelial cancer. The CDR3 DNA reads as TGTGCCAGCAGCCTCAGGCATACTGGGGCCAACGTCCTGACTTTC. It is translated as CASSLRHTGANVLTF.